The count of the clone carrying this T cell receptor (beta chain) is one. Method: immunoSEQ multiplex PCR; TCRdb's copy keeps in-frame clones and lacks some. This table holds approximately 58,000 clones, about 90% found once. This record belongs to a study of T cell changes during pregnancy in multiple sclerosis. The CDR3 length is 15 residues. Looked up from germline, CDR1 is SGDLS and CDR2 is YYNGEE. Trimming took 4 bases from V and 2 from J; bases not matched to a gene: 2. This chain connects TRBV9 to TRBJ2-6, with 8 bases matching TRBD1. The TCR originated in a female donor in good health, enrolled as a control in a pregnancy study. The source was peripheral blood, collected in the second trimester of pregnancy. CDR3 loop: CASSIQGAGANVLTF. In DNA form, the CDR3 reads TGTGCCAGCAGCATACAGGGGGCTGGGGCCAACGTCCTGACTTTC.